This T cell receptor beta chain was profiled in a study of blood T cells in healthy people across ages. Findings of the study overall: The lack of PBMC sorting stopped any conclusive naive versus antigen-experienced comparison.

PCR was performed a second time for roughly 7 to 11 cycles using a sample-barcoded 5' primer and a J-beta primer mix. MiXCR was run by TCRdb on the 5' RACE reads, yielding one entry per CDR3 protein. The sample comprises about 290,000 distinct CDR3 sequences, 25% to 30% of which are singletons, and roughly 28% rests with the top ten. The V gene end was trimmed by 4 bases and the J gene end by 3 bases; junction bases not matched to a gene: 5. CDR1 is MDHEN and CDR2 is SYDVKM in the germline V gene. This CDR3 comprises 15 residues. At least ten counts were recorded for this clonotype. Its specificity is unknown.

Sequencing input: blood. The clonotype was recovered from a woman in her 70s in good health. This chain links TRBV28 with TRBJ2-3, with TRBD2 matching over 9 bases. The CDR3 bases are TGTGCCAGCAGTTCATCAGCGGGAGGAACAGATACGCAGTATTTT. The encoded protein is CASSSSAGGTDTQYF.